The 10 T cell receptor beta chains in this list originate from one sample, sequenced in a study of CD8 T cells in cerebrospinal fluid in Alzheimer's disease (TCRdb year 2020). Library generation was performed with 10x single-cell sequencing. Sequencing instrument: NextSeq 550. TCRdb reprocessed the public reads and reports one entry per CDR3 protein sequence, without DNA. The sample's own table lists about 1,400 distinct CDR3 sequences. Roughly 9.7% of the sample lies in the top ten. The sequenced material came from cerebrospinal fluid. These receptors were taken from a human donor with mild cognitive impairment.

This clonotype registers medium-sized (0.01 to 0.1%) by frequency. The chain links TRBV24-1 to TRBJ2-3. The CDR3 is made up of 11 amino acids. Germline CDR1 is KGHDR and CDR2 is SFDVKD. The CDR3: CATGNGDTQYF.

This clonotype is labeled medium-sized (0.01 to 0.1%) based on frequency. The chain recombines TRBV18 with TRBJ1-5; TCRdb calls TRBD1, which cannot be checked without DNA. CDR3 length: 15 residues. The germline CDR1 and CDR2 sequences are KGHSH and LQKENI. The CDR3 protein is CASSPSNRANQPQHF.

This clonotype is called medium-sized based on its frequency. The chain recombines TRBV20-1 with TRBJ2-3; TCRdb proposes TRBD2, but this gene call is untestable without DNA. The germline V gene has CDR1 DFQATT and CDR2 SNEGSKA (reference sequence). The CDR3 is 15 residues long. The CDR3 protein is CSARGTTVSTDTQYF.

This clonotype counts as medium-sized (0.01 to 0.1%) by frequency. CDR3 sequence reads: CASRRDRANTEAFF. The chain links TRBV12-3 or TRBV12-4 to TRBJ1-1; no DNA is available, so the TRBD1 call from TCRdb remains unchecked. This CDR3 region has 14 residues.

By frequency, this clonotype is medium-sized. The chain has TRBV29-1 and TRBJ2-3; there is no DNA to check the TCRdb D call of TRBD1. The germline CDR1 and CDR2 sequences are SQVTM and ANQGSEA. The CDR3 length is 13 residues. CDR3 in amino acids: CSVARSEVDTQYF.

This clonotype is deemed large (0.1 to 1%) by its frequency. The V call is TRBV2, the J call TRBJ2-5; lacking DNA, the TRBD1 call made by TCRdb goes unchecked. From germline, CDR1 is SNHLY and CDR2 FYNNEI. The CDR3 length is 16 residues. CDR3 in amino acids: CASRPLEGFFQETQYF. The entire variable domain, with the rest obtained from reference TRBV2 and TRBJ2-5, is as follows: EPEVTQTPSHQVTQMGQEVILRCVPISNHLYFYWYRQILGQKVEFLVSFYNNEISEKSEIFDDQFSVERPDGSNFTLKIRSTKLEDSAMYFCASRPLEGFFQETQYFGPGTRLLVL.

By frequency, this clonotype is medium-sized. The rearrangement links TRBV6-2 or TRBV6-3 to TRBJ1-1. CDR1 is MNHEY, CDR2 SVGEGT, per germline. There are 17 residues in the CDR3. The CDR3 loop is CASSYSMTWAMNTEAFF.

This clonotype ranks as medium-sized in terms of frequency. The rearrangement uses TRBV12-3 or TRBV12-4 and TRBJ2-5; without DNA, the TCRdb call of TRBD2 cannot be checked. The CDR3 runs to 15 residues. The chain's CDR3 is CASTLTGREGETQYF.

Judged by frequency, this clonotype is large. The rearrangement joins TRBV14 to TRBJ1-6; TCRdb gives TRBD1 as the D gene, but with no DNA this cannot be confirmed. The CDR3 extends over 14 amino acids. Per germline, CDR1 SGHDN and CDR2 FVKESK. CDR3 loop: CASTGGTDNSPLHF.

This clonotype is medium-sized (0.01 to 0.1%) by frequency. The chain carries TRBV6-1 and TRBJ1-2. The germline gives CDR1 MNHNS, CDR2 SASEGT. This CDR3 region has 14 residues. CDR3 loop: CASTERGASYGYTF.